These T cell receptor beta chains were read from a single sample in a study of shared clonotypes between healthy human individuals. Assay used: immunoSEQ multiplex PCR; TCRdb lists only in-frame clones, some missing. The top ten hold about 0.13% of the sample, which has more than 2 million clones, about 95% seen once. Sequenced sample: naive CD4+ T cells sorted from blood. The source is a man between 18 and 35 years old in good health. Both conserved end residues are part of each CDR3. Each record gives: clone size, D gene, V gene, J gene, CDR3 protein, CDR3 DNA. A D gene is named only where the DNA matches it firmly. The size of a clone is reported for some rows only, either as once, few or many, or as a class for expanded clones.

>.|.|TRBV6-1|TRBJ1-3
CASSEGPAGNTIYF
TGTGCCAGCAGTGAAGGACCGGCTGGAAACACCATATATTTT
>.|TRBD2|TRBV18|TRBJ2-5
CASSPFSGREETQYF
TGTGCCAGCTCACCTTTTAGCGGGAGGGAAGAGACCCAGTACTTC
>.|TRBD2|TRBV7-2|TRBJ2-2
CASSLSSGSGVTGELFF
TGTGCCAGCAGCTTATCCTCGGGTAGCGGGGTAACCGGGGAGCTGTTTTTT
>.|.|TRBV12-5|TRBJ2-7
CASMDRGAYEQYF
TGTGCTAGTATGGATCGGGGGGCGTACGAGCAGTACTTC
>.|.|TRBV5-4|TRBJ1-6
CASSLINGKRNSPLHF
TGTGCCAGCAGCCTCATAAATGGGAAGAGGAATTCACCCCTCCACTTT
>.|.|TRBV18|TRBJ1-2
CASSPPKGENGYTF
TGTGCCAGCTCACCACCAAAGGGAGAGAATGGCTACACCTTC
>.|TRBD2|TRBV10-3|TRBJ2-2
CAISPYKAASGNTGELFF
TGTGCCATCAGTCCTTACAAAGCGGCTAGCGGAAATACCGGGGAGCTGTTTTTT
>.|.|TRBV7-6|TRBJ2-3
CASSWWRDTQYF
TGTGCCAGCAGTTGGTGGAGGGATACGCAGTATTTT
>.|TRBD1|TRBV6-1|TRBJ2-3
CASRQGATDTQYF
TGTGCCAGCAGACAGGGGGCCACAGATACGCAGTATTTT
>once|TRBD2|TRBV7-6|TRBJ2-3
CASSLAPVSSTSITDTQYF
TGTGCCAGCAGCTTAGCGCCAGTCTCATCGACTAGCATCACAGATACGCAGTATTTT
>.|TRBD1|TRBV6-5|TRBJ2-7
CASTRYRGSYEQYF
TGTGCCAGCACCCGTTACAGGGGATCCTACGAGCAGTACTTC
>.|.|TRBV9|TRBJ2-7
CASSVTGRSSYEQYF
TGTGCCAGCAGCGTAACAGGCCGGAGCTCCTACGAGCAGTACTTC
>.|.|TRBV5-1|TRBJ2-4
CASSSGDRNIQYF
TGCGCCAGCAGCTCGGGGGACAGAAACATTCAGTACTTC
>.|.|TRBV9|TRBJ2-5
CASSPRGNQETQYF
TGTGCCAGCAGCCCCCGAGGGAATCAAGAGACCCAGTACTTC
>few|.|TRBV2|TRBJ1-3
CASTTSAGNTIYF
TGTGCCAGCACAACATCGGCTGGAAACACCATATATTTT
>once|TRBD1|TRBV10-3|TRBJ1-1
CAIRTGDTEAFF
TGTGCCATCAGGACAGGGGACACTGAAGCTTTCTTT
>.|TRBD2|TRBV18|TRBJ2-1
CASSPPGLAGSSYNEQFF
TGTGCCAGCTCACCACCGGGACTAGCGGGAAGCTCCTACAATGAGCAGTTCTTC
>.|.|TRBV2|TRBJ2-5
CASSDNGRDQETQYF
TGTGCCAGCAGTGATAATGGGCGGGACCAAGAGACCCAGTACTTC
>.|.|TRBV27|TRBJ1-4
CASSFKGRRHSGGEKLFF
TGTGCCAGCAGTTTTAAGGGACGCCGGCACAGCGGGGGAGAAAAACTGTTTTTT
>.|.|TRBV5-8|TRBJ2-7
CAGVRVYEQYF
TGTGCCGGAGTGAGGGTGTACGAGCAGTACTTC
>.|TRBD2|TRBV4-1|TRBJ2-3
CASSQGGGNTDTQYF
TGCGCCAGCAGCCAAGGCGGGGGGAACACAGATACGCAGTATTTT
>.|TRBD1|TRBV5-1|TRBJ2-5
CASSPLTGNLQETQYF
TGCGCCAGCAGCCCATTGACAGGGAATCTCCAAGAGACCCAGTACTTC
>.|TRBD1|TRBV28|TRBJ1-6
CASRGTGDNSPLHF
TGTGCCAGCAGGGGGACAGGGGATAATTCACCCCTCCACTTT
>once|TRBD1|TRBV9|TRBJ1-2
CASSVDRGYGYTF
TGTGCCAGCAGCGTAGACAGGGGTTATGGCTACACCTTC
>.|TRBD2|TRBV12-5|TRBJ2-3
CASGFGVAGRTDTQYF
TGTGCTAGTGGTTTTGGAGTAGCGGGACGCACAGATACGCAGTATTTT
>.|.|TRBV11-3|TRBJ2-1
CASSHRTPSSYNEQFF
TGTGCCAGCAGCCACCGGACACCGAGCTCCTACAATGAGCAGTTCTTC
>.|TRBD2|TRBV18|TRBJ2-3
CASSPRIAGERDTQYF
TGTGCCAGCTCACCCCGAATAGCGGGAGAACGCGATACGCAGTATTTT
>.|.|TRBV9|TRBJ2-3
CASSPLSTDTQYF
TGTGCCAGCAGCCCCCTCAGCACAGATACGCAGTATTTT
>.|.|TRBV5-6|TRBJ2-1
CASSLEHYNEQFF
TGTGCCAGCAGCTTGGAACACTACAATGAGCAGTTCTTC
>.|TRBD1|TRBV28|TRBJ1-3
CASSQQGVTGNTIYF
TGTGCCAGCAGTCAGCAGGGGGTGACTGGAAACACCATATATTTT
>.|.|TRBV6-5|TRBJ1-4
CASNSGGGYEKLFF
TGTGCCAGCAACTCCGGTGGGGGGTATGAAAAACTGTTTTTT
>.|.|TRBV10-2|TRBJ1-5
CASSDGYGSQHF
TGCGCCAGCAGTGATGGATATGGGAGCCAGCATTTT
>.|TRBD2|TRBV5-6|TRBJ2-5
CASSLPSGGLETQYF
TGTGCCAGCAGCTTGCCTAGCGGGGGCTTAGAGACCCAGTACTTC
>.|TRBD1|TRBV13|TRBJ2-7
CASSSGQGAGEQYF
TGTGCCAGCAGCTCGGGACAGGGGGCTGGGGAGCAGTACTTC
>.|.|TRBV7-2|TRBJ1-5
CASSSSSATELPQHF
TGTGCCAGCAGCTCCTCTTCTGCTACGGAGCTGCCCCAGCATTTT